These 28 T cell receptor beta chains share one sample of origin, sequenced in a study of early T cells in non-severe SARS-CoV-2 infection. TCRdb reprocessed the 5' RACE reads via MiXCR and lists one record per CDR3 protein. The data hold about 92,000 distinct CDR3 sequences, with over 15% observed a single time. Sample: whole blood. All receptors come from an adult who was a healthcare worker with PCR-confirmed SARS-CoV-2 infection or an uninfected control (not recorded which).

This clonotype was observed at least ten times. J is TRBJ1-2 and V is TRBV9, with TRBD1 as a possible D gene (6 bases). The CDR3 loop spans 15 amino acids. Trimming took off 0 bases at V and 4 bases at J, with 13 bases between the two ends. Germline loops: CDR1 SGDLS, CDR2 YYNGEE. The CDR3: CASSVAKQGFYGYTF. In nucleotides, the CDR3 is TGTGCCAGCAGCGTAGCAAAGCAGGGGTTCTATGGCTACACCTTC.

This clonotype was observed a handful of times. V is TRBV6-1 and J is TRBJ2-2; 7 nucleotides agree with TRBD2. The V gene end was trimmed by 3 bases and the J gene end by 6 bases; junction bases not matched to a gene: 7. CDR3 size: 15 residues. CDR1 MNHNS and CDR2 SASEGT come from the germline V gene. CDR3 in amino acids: CASSEETSTAGELFF. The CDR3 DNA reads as TGTGCCAGCAGTGAGGAGACTAGCACCGCCGGGGAGCTGTTTTTT.

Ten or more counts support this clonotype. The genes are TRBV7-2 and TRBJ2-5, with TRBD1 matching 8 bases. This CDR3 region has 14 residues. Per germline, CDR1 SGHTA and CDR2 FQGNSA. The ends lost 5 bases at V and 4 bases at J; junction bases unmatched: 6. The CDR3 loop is CASSMNRGTETQYF. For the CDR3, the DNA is TGTGCCAGCAGCATGAACAGGGGGACAGAGACCCAGTACTTC. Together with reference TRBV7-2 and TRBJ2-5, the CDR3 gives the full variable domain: GAGVSQSPSNKVTEKGKDVELRCDPISGHTALYWYRQSLGQGLEFLIYFQGNSAPDKSGLPSDRFSAERTGGSVSTLTIQRTQQEDSAVYLCASSMNRGTETQYFGPGTRLLVL.

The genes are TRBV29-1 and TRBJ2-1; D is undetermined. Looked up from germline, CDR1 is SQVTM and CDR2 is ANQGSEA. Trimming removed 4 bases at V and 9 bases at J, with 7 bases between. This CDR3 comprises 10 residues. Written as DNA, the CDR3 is TGCAGCGTTGGCAGAGGTGAGCAGTTCTTC. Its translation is CSVGRGEQFF.

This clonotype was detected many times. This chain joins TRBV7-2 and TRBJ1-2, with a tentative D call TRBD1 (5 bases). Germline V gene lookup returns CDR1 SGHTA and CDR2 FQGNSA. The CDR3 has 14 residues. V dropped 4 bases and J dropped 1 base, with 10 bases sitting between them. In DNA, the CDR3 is TGTGCCAGCAGCTCTCCGACAGTTAACTATGGCTACACCTTC. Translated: CASSSPTVNYGYTF.

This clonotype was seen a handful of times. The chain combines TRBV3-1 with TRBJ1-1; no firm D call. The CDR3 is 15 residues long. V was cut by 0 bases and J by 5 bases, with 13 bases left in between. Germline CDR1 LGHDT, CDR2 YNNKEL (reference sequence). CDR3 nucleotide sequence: TGTGCCAGCAGCCAAGATCGCCGGTCCTGGACTGAAGCTTTCTTT. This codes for CASSQDRRSWTEAFF. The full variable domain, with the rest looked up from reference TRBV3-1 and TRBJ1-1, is DTAVSQTPKYLVTQMGNDKSIKCEQNLGHDTMYWYKQDSKKFLKIMFSYNNKELIINETVPNRFSPKSPDKAHLNLHINSLELGDSAVYFCASSQDRRSWTEAFFGQGTRLTVV.

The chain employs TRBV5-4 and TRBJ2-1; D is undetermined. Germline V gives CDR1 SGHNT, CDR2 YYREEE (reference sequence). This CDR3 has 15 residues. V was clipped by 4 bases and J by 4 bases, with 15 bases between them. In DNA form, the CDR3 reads TGTGCCAGCAGCCCGTCAGGAATTGAATACAATGAGCAGTTCTTC. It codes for CASSPSGIEYNEQFF.

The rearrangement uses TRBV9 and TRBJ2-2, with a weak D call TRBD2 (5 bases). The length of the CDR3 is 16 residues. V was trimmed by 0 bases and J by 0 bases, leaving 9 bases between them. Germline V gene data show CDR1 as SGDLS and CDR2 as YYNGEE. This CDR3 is CASSVGRGSNTGELFF. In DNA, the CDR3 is TGTGCCAGCAGCGTAGGAAGAGGGTCGAACACCGGGGAGCTGTTTTTT.

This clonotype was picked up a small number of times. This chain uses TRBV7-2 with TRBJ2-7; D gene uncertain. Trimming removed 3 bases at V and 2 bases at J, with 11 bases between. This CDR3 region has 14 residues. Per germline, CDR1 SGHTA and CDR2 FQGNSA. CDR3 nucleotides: TGTGCCAGCAGCTTGGACCAGACCGCCTACGAGCAGTACTTC. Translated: CASSLDQTAYEQYF.

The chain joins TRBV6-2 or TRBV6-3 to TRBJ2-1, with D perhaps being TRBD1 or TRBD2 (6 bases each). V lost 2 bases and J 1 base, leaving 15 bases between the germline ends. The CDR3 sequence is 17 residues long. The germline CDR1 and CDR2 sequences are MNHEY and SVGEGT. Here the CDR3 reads CASSYDNREVSYNEQFF. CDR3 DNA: TGTGCCAGCAGTTACGATAACAGGGAGGTGTCCTACAATGAGCAGTTCTTC.

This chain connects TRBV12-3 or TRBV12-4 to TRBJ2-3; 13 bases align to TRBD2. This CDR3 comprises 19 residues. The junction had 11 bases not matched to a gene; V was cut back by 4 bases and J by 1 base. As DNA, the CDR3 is TGTGCCAGCAGTTCCCGGACTAGCGGGAGTAAGATCGGCACAGATACGCAGTATTTT. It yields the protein CASSSRTSGSKIGTDTQYF.

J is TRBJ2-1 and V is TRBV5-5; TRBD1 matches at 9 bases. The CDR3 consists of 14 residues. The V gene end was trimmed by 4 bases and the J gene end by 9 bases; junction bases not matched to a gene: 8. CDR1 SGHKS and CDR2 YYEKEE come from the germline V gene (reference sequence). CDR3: CASSPRTGEAEQFF. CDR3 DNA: TGTGCCAGCAGCCCCCGGACAGGGGAGGCTGAGCAGTTCTTC.

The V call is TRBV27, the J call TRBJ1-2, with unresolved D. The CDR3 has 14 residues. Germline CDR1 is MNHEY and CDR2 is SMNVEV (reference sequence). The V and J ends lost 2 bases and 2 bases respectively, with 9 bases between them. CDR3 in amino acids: CASSLKRTNYGYTF. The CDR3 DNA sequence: TGTGCCAGCAGTTTAAAACGGACCAACTATGGCTACACCTTC.

The CDR3 nucleotides are TGCAGTGCTAGAGTGGACGGCTACGAGCAGTACTTC. Protein: CSARVDGYEQYF. The rearrangement uses TRBV20-1 and TRBJ2-7; no clear D gene. V lost 1 base and J 3 bases, leaving 7 bases between the germline ends. The CDR3 runs 12 residues. The germline V gene has CDR1 DFQATT and CDR2 SNEGSKA (reference sequence).

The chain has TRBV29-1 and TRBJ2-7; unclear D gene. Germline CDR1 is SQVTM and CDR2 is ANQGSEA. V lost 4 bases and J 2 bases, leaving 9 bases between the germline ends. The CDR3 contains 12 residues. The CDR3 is CSVGPSTYEQYF. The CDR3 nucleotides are TGCAGCGTTGGGCCTTCTACCTACGAGCAGTACTTC.

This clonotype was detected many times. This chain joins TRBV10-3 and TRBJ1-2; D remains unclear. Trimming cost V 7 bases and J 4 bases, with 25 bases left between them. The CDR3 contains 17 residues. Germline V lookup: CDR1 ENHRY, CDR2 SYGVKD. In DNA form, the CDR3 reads TGTGCCATCACTACCGAGGGCCCGGGAGTCCCCATCTATGGCTACACCTTC. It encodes CAITTEGPGVPIYGYTF.

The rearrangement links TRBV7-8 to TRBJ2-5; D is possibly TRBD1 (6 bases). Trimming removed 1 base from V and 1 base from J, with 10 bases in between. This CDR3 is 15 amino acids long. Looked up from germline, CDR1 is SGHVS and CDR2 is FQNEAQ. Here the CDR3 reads CASSLDRASQETQYF. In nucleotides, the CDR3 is TGTGCCAGCAGCTTAGACAGGGCGTCCCAAGAGACCCAGTACTTC.

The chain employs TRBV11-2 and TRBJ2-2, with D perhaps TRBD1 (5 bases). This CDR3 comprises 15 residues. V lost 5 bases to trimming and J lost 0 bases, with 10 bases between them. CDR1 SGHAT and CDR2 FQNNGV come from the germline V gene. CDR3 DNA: TGTGCCAGCAGCCCAGGGTTCGCGAACACCGGGGAGCTGTTTTTT. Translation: CASSPGFANTGELFF.

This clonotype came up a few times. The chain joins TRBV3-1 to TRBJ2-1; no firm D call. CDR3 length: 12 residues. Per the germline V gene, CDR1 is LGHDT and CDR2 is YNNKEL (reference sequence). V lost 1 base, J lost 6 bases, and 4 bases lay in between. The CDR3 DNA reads TGTGCCAGCAGCCAAGGCATCAATGAGCAGTTCTTC. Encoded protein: CASSQGINEQFF.

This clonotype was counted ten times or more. Here the CDR3 reads CSAPEGGGYGYTF. The CDR3 DNA reads TGCAGTGCCCCCGAGGGAGGGGGCTATGGCTACACCTTC. The chain carries TRBV20-1 and TRBJ1-2; D may be TRBD1 (6 bases). The V and J ends lost 6 bases and 4 bases respectively, with 15 bases between them. This CDR3 contains 13 residues. In germline, CDR1 is DFQATT, CDR2 SNEGSKA (reference sequence).

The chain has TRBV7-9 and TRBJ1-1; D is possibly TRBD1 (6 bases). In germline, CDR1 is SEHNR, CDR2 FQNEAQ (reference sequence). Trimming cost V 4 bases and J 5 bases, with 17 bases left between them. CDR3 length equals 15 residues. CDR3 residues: CASSSRDNDRTEAFF. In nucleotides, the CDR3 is TGTGCCAGCAGCTCCCGGGACAATGATCGGACTGAAGCTTTCTTT. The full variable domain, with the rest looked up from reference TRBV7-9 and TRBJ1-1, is DTGVSQNPRHKITKRGQNVTFRCDPISEHNRLYWYRQTLGQGPEFLTYFQNEAQLEKSRLLSDRFSAERPKGSFSTLEIQRTEQGDSAMYLCASSSRDNDRTEAFFGQGTRLTVV.

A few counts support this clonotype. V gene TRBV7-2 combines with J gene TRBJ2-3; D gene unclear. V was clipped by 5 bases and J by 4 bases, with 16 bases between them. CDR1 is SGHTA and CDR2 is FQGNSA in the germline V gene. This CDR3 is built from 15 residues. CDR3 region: CASSTRTAHPDTQYF. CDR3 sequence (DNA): TGTGCCAGCAGCACCCGCACGGCCCATCCAGATACGCAGTATTTT.

CDR3 sequence (DNA): TGCAGCGTGGGTTTGAACACTGAAGCTTTCTTT. The encoded protein is CSVGLNTEAFF. The gene calls are TRBV29-1 and TRBJ1-1; D remains ambiguous. Trimming pared 6 bases from V and 0 bases from J, leaving 5 bases between. CDR3 length equals 11 residues. Germline values: CDR1 SQVTM, CDR2 ANQGSEA.

Written as DNA, the CDR3 is TGTGCCAGCAGCCAAGAACCGGGACAGGGTAATTCACCCCTCCACTTT. Translated, it gives CASSQEPGQGNSPLHF. The rearrangement links TRBV3-1 to TRBJ1-6, with TRBD1 matching over 9 bases. There are 16 residues in the CDR3. The germline V gene encodes CDR1 LGHDT and CDR2 YNNKEL (reference sequence). Trimming took 0 bases from V and 6 from J; bases not matched to a gene: 3.

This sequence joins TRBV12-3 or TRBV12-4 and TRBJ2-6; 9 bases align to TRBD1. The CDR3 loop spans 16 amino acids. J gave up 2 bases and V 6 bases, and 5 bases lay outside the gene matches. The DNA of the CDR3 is TGTGCCAGCAGAGAACAGGGGGCGACTGGGGCCAACGTCCTGACTTTC. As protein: CASREQGATGANVLTF.

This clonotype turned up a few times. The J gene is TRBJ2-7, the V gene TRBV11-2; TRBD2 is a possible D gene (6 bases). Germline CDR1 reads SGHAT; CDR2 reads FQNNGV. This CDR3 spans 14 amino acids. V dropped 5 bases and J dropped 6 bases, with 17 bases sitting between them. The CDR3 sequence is CASSAVAEGLEQYF. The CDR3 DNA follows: TGTGCCAGCAGCGCCGTAGCGGAAGGACTCGAGCAGTACTTC.

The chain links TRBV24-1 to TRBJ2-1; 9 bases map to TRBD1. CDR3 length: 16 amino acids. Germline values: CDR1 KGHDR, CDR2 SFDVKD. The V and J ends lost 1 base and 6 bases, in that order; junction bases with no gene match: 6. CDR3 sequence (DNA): TGTGCCACCAGTGATTTCCGGGACAGGGTTGGCAATGAGCAGTTCTTC. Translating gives CATSDFRDRVGNEQFF.

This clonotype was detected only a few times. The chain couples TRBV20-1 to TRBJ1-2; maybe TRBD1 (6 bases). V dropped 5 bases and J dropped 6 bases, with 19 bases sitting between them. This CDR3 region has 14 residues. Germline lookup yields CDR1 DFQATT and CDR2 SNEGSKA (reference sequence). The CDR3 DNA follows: TGCAGTGCTCCGACAGGACTCCTAAAGGATGGCTACACCTTC. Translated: CSAPTGLLKDGYTF.